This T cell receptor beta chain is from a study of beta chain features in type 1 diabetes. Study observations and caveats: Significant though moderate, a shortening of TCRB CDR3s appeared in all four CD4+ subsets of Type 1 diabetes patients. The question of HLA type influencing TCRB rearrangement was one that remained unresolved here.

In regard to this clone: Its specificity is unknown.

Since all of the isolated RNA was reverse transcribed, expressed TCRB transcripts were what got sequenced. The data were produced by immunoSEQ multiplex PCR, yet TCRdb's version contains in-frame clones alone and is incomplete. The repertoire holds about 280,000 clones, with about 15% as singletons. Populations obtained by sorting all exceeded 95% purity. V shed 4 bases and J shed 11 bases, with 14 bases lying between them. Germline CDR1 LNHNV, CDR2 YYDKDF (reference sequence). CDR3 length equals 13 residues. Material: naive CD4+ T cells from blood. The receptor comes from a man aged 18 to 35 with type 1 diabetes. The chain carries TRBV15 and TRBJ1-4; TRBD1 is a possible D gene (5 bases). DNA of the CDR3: TGTGCCACCAGCACACCCGGGGGGTACAAACTGTTTTTT. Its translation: CATSTPGGYKLFF.